The T cell receptor beta chain described here comes from a study of blood T cell repertoires in COVID-19. Study context: Acute and convalescent COVID-19 samples came from the United States, Italy and Spain. T cells, B-cell-depleted T cells, or PBMCs supplied cDNA or gDNA.

Original methodology: Amplified reference gene primers provided the basis for estimating nucleated cell counts. TCRdb's copy holds only in-frame clones and misses some; the assay was immunoSEQ multiplex PCR. V and J calls and clone size are as listed in that table; D and trimming were resolved from the DNA. This table has about 160,000 clones, around 83% appearing once. Seattle participants joined during active infection and were tracked over time. The TCR was taken from a woman in her sixties or seventies with COVID-19, enrolled during active disease. Sequenced input: peripheral blood.

The DNA of the CDR3 is TGCGCCAGCAGCAGGAGGAACTTGAGGGAGCGGGAGGGTTACAATGAGCAGTTCTTC. This codes for CASSRRNLREREGYNEQFF. The chain combines TRBV10-2 with TRBJ2-1; 10 nucleotides match TRBD2. The CDR3 runs to 19 residues. CDR1 WSHSY and CDR2 SAAADI come from the germline V gene. The J segment lost 4 bases and the V segment lost 6 bases, leaving 18 bases of the junction unmatched.